This TCR beta chain was sequenced during a study of OX40 agonist ivuxolimab in advanced cancers. Study details: Clinicians treated patients with ivuxolimab, an agonistic anti-OX40 (CD134) antibody. One patient with hepatocellular carcinoma and two with cutaneous melanoma, three in all, had partial responses. Findings of the study overall: CD8+ T cells were the subset that, on average, had more expanded clones than CD4+.

V was shortened by 4 bases and J by 3 bases, with 5 bases between the two germline ends. This CDR3 spans 11 amino acids. Germline CDR1 DFQATT, CDR2 SNEGSKA (reference sequence). With respect to this clone: Antigen: not known.

Sequenced by immunoSEQ multiplex PCR; TCRdb stores in-frame clones only, minus some. The sample includes 60,000 to 65,000 clones, around 83% of them seen just once. The material sequenced was CD4+ or CD8+ T cells sorted from blood, taken in a trial of the OX40 agonist ivuxolimab. The sequence derives from an adult with an advanced solid tumor such as melanoma, head and neck, liver or kidney cancer. The genes are TRBV20-1 and TRBJ2-3; no definite D call. The CDR3 loop reads CSAIETDTQYF. Here the CDR3 DNA reads TGCAGTGCTATTGAGACAGATACGCAGTATTTT.